This entry lists 31 T cell receptor beta chains sequenced from one sample in a study of cytomegalovirus exposure and HLA in healthy donors. Assay: immunoSEQ multiplex PCR; the TCRdb copy retains only in-frame clones and omits some. In the table there are some 150,000 clones, more than 85% of which are singletons. Sequencing was carried out using PBMCs. Every receptor here comes from a man between 18 and 29 years old in good health and CMV-seronegative.

J is TRBJ1-4 and V is TRBV2, with 8 bases identical to TRBD1. The CDR3 has 18 residues. The junction had 20 bases not matched to a gene; V was cut back by 5 bases and J by 9 bases. Germline V gives CDR1 SNHLY, CDR2 FYNNEI. CDR3 sequence: CASSTQGARVRVLKKLFF. DNA of the CDR3: TGTGCCAGCAGTACTCAGGGGGCGAGGGTTCGGGTCCTTAAAAAACTGTTTTTT. The entire variable domain, with the rest obtained from reference TRBV2 and TRBJ1-4, is as follows: EPEVTQTPSHQVTQMGQEVILRCVPISNHLYFYWYRQILGQKVEFLVSFYNNEISEKSEIFDDQFSVERPDGSNFTLKIRSTKLEDSAMYFCASSTQGARVRVLKKLFFGSGTQLSVL.

This clone came up once. Other DNA sequences in the sample encode the same CDR3. The rearrangement uses TRBV29-1 and TRBJ2-5; TRBD1 matches 11 bases. The ends lost 6 bases at V and 5 bases at J; junction bases unmatched: 2. Germline loops: CDR1 SQVTM, CDR2 ANQGSEA. This CDR3 comprises 12 residues. Here the CDR3 reads CSVGTGGETQYF. CDR3 coding DNA: TGCAGCGTCGGGACAGGGGGGGAGACCCAGTACTTC.

Of note for this clone: Additional DNA sequences in this sample encode the identical CDR3. The chain carries TRBV9 and TRBJ2-5; D may be TRBD2 (6 bases). With 2 bases removed from V and 2 bases from J, the gap between germline ends came to 7 bases. This CDR3 region has 13 residues. Germline CDR1 and CDR2: SGDLS and YYNGEE. The CDR3 sequence is CASSVSGQETQYF. The DNA for the CDR3 is TGTGCCAGCAGCGTTAGCGGACAAGAGACCCAGTACTTC. Variable domain in full (rest from reference TRBV9 and TRBJ2-5): DSGVTQTPKHLITATGQRVTLRCSPRSGDLSVYWYQQSLDQGLQFLIQYYNGEERAKGNILERFSAQQFPDLHSELNLSSLELGDSALYFCASSVSGQETQYFGPGTRLLVL.

The rearrangement uses TRBV18 and TRBJ2-5; perhaps TRBD2 as D (5 bases). Germline V gene lookup returns CDR1 KGHSH and CDR2 LQKENI. CDR3 length: 14 residues. V was shortened by 2 bases and J by 0 bases, with 7 bases between the two germline ends. The CDR3 coding sequence is TGTGCCAGCTCACCAAGAGGGAACCAAGAGACCCAGTACTTC. It specifies CASSPRGNQETQYF.

The CDR3 region is CASSYGGQETQYF. DNA of the CDR3: TGTGCCAGCAGTTACGGGGGGCAAGAGACCCAGTACTTC. The rearrangement uses TRBV6-5 and TRBJ2-5; D might be TRBD2 (6 bases). The CDR3 spans 13 residues. V was clipped by 2 bases and J by 2 bases, with 6 bases between them. CDR1 MNHEY and CDR2 SVGAGI come from the germline V gene.

The sample holds one count of this clone. This chain links TRBV10-3 with TRBJ2-6, with 8 bases that match TRBD1. CDR3 length: 17 amino acids. V shed 6 bases and J 0 bases; nucleotides not matched to a gene: 7. In germline, CDR1 is ENHRY, CDR2 SYGVKD. Written as DNA, the CDR3 is TGTGCCATCAGCGGACAGGGTTGGCTCTCTGGGGCCAACGTCCTGACTTTC. Translation: CAISGQGWLSGANVLTF.

The V and J genes are TRBV10-3 and TRBJ1-1, with D unresolved. Trimming shortened V by 1 base and J by 5 bases, and 11 bases separated the two germline ends. Germline loops: CDR1 ENHRY, CDR2 SYGVKD. There are 14 residues in the CDR3. For the CDR3, the DNA is TGTGCCATCAGTGAGTACGGTAGTGGTACTGAAGCTTTCTTT. This translates into CAISEYGSGTEAFF.

This clone was recorded once. This chain joins TRBV2 and TRBJ1-1; possibly TRBD1 for D (5 bases). Germline CDR1 is SNHLY and CDR2 is FYNNEI. V lost 3 bases, J lost 4 bases, and 9 bases lay in between. The CDR3 contains 13 residues. CDR3 DNA sequence: TGTGCCAGCAGTGAGCAGGGAAGCACTGAAGCTTTCTTT. The encoded protein is CASSEQGSTEAFF.

This CDR3 reads CSVEGTSGNNEQFF. DNA of the CDR3: TGCAGCGTTGAAGGAACTAGCGGGAACAATGAGCAGTTCTTC. The V gene is TRBV29-1, the J gene TRBJ2-1, with TRBD2 identical over 10 bases. Trimming removed 1 base from V and 5 bases from J; junction bases left unmatched: 2. Germline-derived CDR1 and CDR2 are SQVTM and ANQGSEA. The CDR3 contains 14 residues.

The chain couples TRBV25-1 to TRBJ1-2; D remains unclear. CDR1 is MGHDK and CDR2 is SYGVNS in the germline V gene. The CDR3 is 15 amino acids. V dropped 1 base and J dropped 0 bases, with 9 bases sitting between them. The CDR3 DNA follows: TGTGCCAGCAGTGAATTGGGCAGTACTAACTATGGCTACACCTTC. Its protein product is CASSELGSTNYGYTF.

The V gene is TRBV23-1, the J gene TRBJ1-5; D is unresolved. TRBV23-1 is reported as an ORF; its role is uncertain. V was clipped by 4 bases and J by 1 base, with 23 bases between them. The CDR3 contains 19 residues. In DNA, the CDR3 is TGCGCCAGCAGTCTCCTGGGTGCGGGCCCTGAGGGCAGCAATCAGCCCCAGCATTTT. Encoded protein: CASSLLGAGPEGSNQPQHF.

The chain recombines TRBV7-2 with TRBJ2-7, with D possibly being TRBD2 (5 bases). Germline assignment: CDR1 SGHTA and CDR2 FQGNSA. The CDR3 consists of 15 residues. Trimming removed 6 bases from V and 2 bases from J, with 17 bases in between. The CDR3 DNA follows: TGTGCCAGCAGTCTTAGTGCCAGCGGACCCTACGAGCAGTACGTC. It encodes CASSLSASGPYEQYV.

CDR3 sequence (DNA): TGTGCCAGCTCACCACAACAGGGGAAAGACGGCTACACCTTC. Protein product: CASSPQQGKDGYTF. This chain joins TRBV18 and TRBJ1-2; 7 nucleotides agree with TRBD1. The V gene end was trimmed by 1 base and the J gene end by 8 bases; junction bases not matched to a gene: 7. CDR1 and CDR2 (germline): KGHSH, LQKENI. The CDR3 consists of 14 residues.

V and J are TRBV9 and TRBJ2-3, with D perhaps matching TRBD2 (6 bases). V was shortened by 0 bases and J by 3 bases, with 8 bases between the two germline ends. In germline, CDR1 is SGDLS, CDR2 YYNGEE. The CDR3 totals 14 residues. The CDR3 spells CASSVAAGTDTQYF. Written as DNA, the CDR3 is TGTGCCAGCAGCGTAGCTGCGGGAACAGATACGCAGTATTTT.

This chain joins TRBV11-2 and TRBJ2-5; possible D gene TRBD1, 5 bases. CDR1 and CDR2 (germline): SGHAT, FQNNGV. V was shortened by 7 bases and J by 2 bases, with 11 bases between the two germline ends. This CDR3 has 13 residues. The CDR3 DNA follows: TGTGCCAGCACCCTGACAGTTCAAGAGACCCAGTACTTC. Encoded protein: CASTLTVQETQYF.

The gene calls are TRBV5-1 and TRBJ2-7; D is undetermined. CDR3 length equals 14 residues. CDR1 SGHRS and CDR2 YFSETQ come from the germline V gene. With 6 bases removed from V and 3 bases from J, the gap between germline ends came to 16 bases. The CDR3 region is CASTAGGYDYEQYF. In DNA, the CDR3 is TGCGCCAGCACCGCAGGTGGCTACGACTACGAGCAGTACTTC.

The DNA for the CDR3 is TGCGCCAGCTCAACCCAGGGTGCCGGGGCCAACGTCCTGACTTTC. This sequence encodes CASSTQGAGANVLTF. The V gene is TRBV4-1, the J gene TRBJ2-6, with D maybe TRBD1 (5 bases). Germline V gene data show CDR1 as MGHRA and CDR2 as YSYEKL. V gave up 8 bases and J gave up 4 bases, with 15 bases separating them. The CDR3 contains 15 residues.

The chain has TRBV9 and TRBJ2-3; TRBD2 might be the D (6 bases). The V end lost 3 bases, the J end lost 2 bases, and 25 bases lay between the germline ends. The CDR3 totals 19 residues. CDR1 and CDR2 (germline): SGDLS, YYNGEE. The CDR3 loop is CASSAAAAGGWTTTDTQYF. As DNA, the CDR3 is TGTGCCAGCAGCGCTGCAGCAGCAGGAGGGTGGACAACCACAGATACGCAGTATTTT.

The gene calls are TRBV9 and TRBJ2-6; possibly TRBD1 for D (6 bases). Looked up from germline, CDR1 is SGDLS and CDR2 is YYNGEE. The CDR3 length is 21 residues. With 1 base removed from V and 0 bases from J, the gap between germline ends came to 23 bases. For the CDR3, the DNA is TGTGCCAGCAGCGTACCCAGGGGAATTATTGGTCCACTCTCTGGGGCCAACGTCCTGACTTTC. Translated: CASSVPRGIIGPLSGANVLTF.

The chain combines TRBV28 with TRBJ2-2, with 14 positions matching TRBD2. CDR3 length: 18 residues. Germline-derived CDR1 and CDR2 are MDHEN and SYDVKM. Losses at the gene ends were 8 bases for V and 4 bases for J; bases not matched to a gene: 12. The CDR3 DNA sequence: TGTGCCAGCGGGGGGACTAGCGGGAGCGGTATCGGCACCGGGGAGCTGTTTTTT. Translation gives CASGGTSGSGIGTGELFF. Supplemented by reference TRBV28 and TRBJ2-2, the full variable domain reads DVKVTQSSRYLVKRTGEKVFLECVQDMDHENMFWYRQDPGLGLRLIYFSYDVKMKEKGDIPEGYSVSREKKERFSLILESASTNQTSMYLCASGGTSGSGIGTGELFFGEGSRLTVL.

The chain links TRBV6-4 to TRBJ1-2; no clear D gene. V lost 2 bases, J lost 2 bases, and 15 bases lay in between. CDR3 length equals 16 residues. CDR1 and CDR2 from the germline V gene are MRHNA and SNTAGT. CDR3 region: CASSDPSSVINYGYTF. The CDR3 region has the DNA TGTGCCAGCAGTGACCCCTCCTCTGTTATCAACTATGGCTACACCTTC.

The CDR3 DNA reads TGTGCCTGTCCGGACAGGGGATTTGGAAACACCATATATTTT. It is translated as CACPDRGFGNTIYF. The V call is TRBV30, the J call TRBJ1-3, with 9 bases identical to TRBD1. CDR1 is GTSNPN, CDR2 SVGIG, per germline (reference sequence). The CDR3 totals 14 residues. The ends lost 6 bases at V and 3 bases at J; junction bases unmatched: 6.

V gene TRBV27 combines with J gene TRBJ2-2; possible D gene TRBD2, 5 bases. Looked up from germline, CDR1 is MNHEY and CDR2 is SMNVEV (reference sequence). The CDR3 sequence is 14 residues long. V was pared by 6 bases and J by 0 bases, with 8 bases between. The CDR3 here is CASRTLANTGELFF. The CDR3 coding sequence is TGTGCCAGCAGGACACTAGCGAACACCGGGGAGCTGTTTTTT.

DNA of the CDR3: TGCGCCAGCAGCTTAACTGGTCCCTACACAGATACGCAGTATTTT. Protein sequence: CASSLTGPYTDTQYF. The V gene is TRBV5-1, the J gene TRBJ2-3, with no clear D. The CDR3 loop spans 15 amino acids. The germline V gene encodes CDR1 SGHRS and CDR2 YFSETQ. Trimming removed 2 bases from V and 2 bases from J, with 12 bases in between.

The CDR3 sequence: CASSSPASVSYEQYF. The CDR3 DNA follows: TGTGCCAGCAGCTCCCCGGCTAGCGTCTCCTACGAGCAGTACTTC. This rearrangement joins TRBV5-4 to TRBJ2-7; a possible D gene is TRBD2 (6 bases). From germline, CDR1 is SGHNT and CDR2 YYREEE (reference sequence). The CDR3 length is 15 residues. Deletions cut 3 bases from V and 0 bases from J, with 13 bases between.

The table lists this clone with a count of one. The chain has TRBV9 and TRBJ2-1, with TRBD2 identical over 10 bases. This CDR3 is 15 amino acids long. CDR1 is SGDLS, CDR2 YYNGEE, per germline. V shed 0 bases and J 13 bases; nucleotides not matched to a gene: 10. The CDR3 bases are TGTGCCAGCAGCGTAGGGGGGCTAGCGGGAGTACCTCAGTTCTTC. It specifies CASSVGGLAGVPQFF.

The rearrangement joins TRBV9 to TRBJ2-5; TRBD1 matches at 8 bases. Germline assignment: CDR1 SGDLS and CDR2 YYNGEE. With V trimmed by 1 base and J by 7 bases, 12 bases remained unmatched. There are 16 residues in the CDR3. This CDR3 is CASSVLVDRVVGTQYF. CDR3 DNA: TGTGCCAGCAGCGTATTAGTGGACAGGGTTGTCGGGACCCAGTACTTC.

The V and J genes are TRBV28 and TRBJ1-4; 9 bases fit TRBD1. Losses at the gene ends were 5 bases for V and 8 bases for J; bases not matched to a gene: 9. The CDR3 is 15 residues long. CDR1 and CDR2 (germline): MDHEN, SYDVKM. In nucleotides, the CDR3 is TGTGCCAGCAGTGTTACCGGGACAGGGAACGAAAAACTGTTTTTT. This codes for CASSVTGTGNEKLFF.

The J gene is TRBJ1-1, the V gene TRBV29-1, with 9 bases fitting TRBD1. The CDR3 consists of 14 residues. Germline-derived CDR1 and CDR2 are SQVTM and ANQGSEA. Trimming removed 6 bases from V and 3 bases from J; junction bases left unmatched: 8. DNA for the CDR3: TGCAGCGTCTACCGGGACAGGGCCTACACTGAAGCTTTCTTT. Protein: CSVYRDRAYTEAFF.

The rearrangement links TRBV6-1 to TRBJ2-7; 7 positions match TRBD2. V dropped 10 bases and J dropped 3; count of bases not matched to a gene: 9. CDR1 and CDR2 from the germline V gene are MNHNS and SASEGT. This CDR3 is built from 13 residues. The CDR3 DNA reads TGTGCCACCCTATTCGCTAGCGGCTACGAGCAGTACGTC. The encoded protein is CATLFASGYEQYV.

The chain couples TRBV5-1 to TRBJ2-1, with D possibly being TRBD1 (5 bases). Per the germline V gene, CDR1 is SGHRS and CDR2 is YFSETQ. There are 16 residues in the CDR3. V was pared by 0 bases and J by 3 bases, with 13 bases between. The CDR3 protein is CASSLAGAVVYNEQFF. The CDR3 nucleotides are TGCGCCAGCAGCTTGGCTGGGGCTGTCGTCTACAATGAGCAGTTCTTC.